These 15 T cell receptor beta chains were all obtained from the same sample, sequenced in a study of cytotoxic CD8 clonotypes in ibrutinib-treated CLL. Profiled with immunoSEQ multiplex PCR; TCRdb holds only in-frame clones, not every one. Counted here are 42,000 or so clones, approximately 67% occurring once; the ten biggest clones make up approximately 7.6%. Specimen: PBMCs, collected at disease progression, from a patient treated with ibrutinib. These receptors were obtained from a human donor with chronic lymphocytic leukemia.

The V call is TRBV19, the J call TRBJ1-1; D is undetermined. The CDR3 loop spans 13 amino acids. Germline CDR1 reads LNHDA; CDR2 reads SQIVND (reference sequence). With 3 bases removed from V and 1 base from J, the gap between germline ends came to 6 bases. CDR3 region: CASSMRRNTEAFF. In nucleotides, the CDR3 is TGTGCCAGTAGTATGAGGCGGAACACTGAAGCTTTCTTT.

Here the CDR3 reads CASSSPGTSSYNEQFF. CDR3 nucleotides: TGTGCCAGCAGTTCCCCCGGGACGAGCTCCTACAATGAGCAGTTCTTC. V and J are TRBV28 and TRBJ2-1; D assignment may be TRBD1 or TRBD2 (5 bases each). This CDR3 comprises 16 residues. V was clipped by 4 bases and J by 0 bases, with 13 bases between them. Per the germline V gene, CDR1 is MDHEN and CDR2 is SYDVKM. Together with reference TRBV28 and TRBJ2-1, the CDR3 gives the full variable domain: DVKVTQSSRYLVKRTGEKVFLECVQDMDHENMFWYRQDPGLGLRLIYFSYDVKMKEKGDIPEGYSVSREKKERFSLILESASTNQTSMYLCASSSPGTSSYNEQFFGPGTRLTVL.

V usage is TRBV27 and J usage is TRBJ1-1; the D gene is possibly TRBD1 (6 bases). The CDR3 consists of 14 residues. Germline CDR1 is MNHEY and CDR2 is SMNVEV (reference sequence). With 3 bases removed from V and 4 bases from J, the gap between germline ends came to 12 bases. This CDR3 is CASSLLGGGTEAFF. The CDR3 DNA is TGTGCCAGCAGTTTGTTAGGGGGAGGCACTGAAGCTTTCTTT.

This chain links TRBV2 with TRBJ1-5; a weak D match, TRBD1 (6 bases). The V and J ends lost 7 bases and 4 bases respectively, with 14 bases between them. CDR3 length: 14 amino acids. Germline V CDR1 and CDR2: SNHLY, FYNNEI. CDR3 amino acids: CASIAQGRNQPQHF. DNA for the CDR3: TGTGCCAGCATAGCCCAGGGGCGGAATCAGCCCCAGCATTTT.

The CDR3 reads CATSPNRQGTPEAFF. The CDR3 region has the DNA TGTGCCACCAGCCCCAATCGCCAGGGTACCCCTGAAGCTTTCTTT. The chain links TRBV15 to TRBJ1-1; D perhaps matches TRBD1 (5 bases). Trimming pared 5 bases from V and 6 bases from J, leaving 19 bases between. The CDR3 loop spans 15 amino acids. Germline assignment: CDR1 LNHNV and CDR2 YYDKDF (reference sequence).

V gene TRBV6-6 combines with J gene TRBJ1-6, with TRBD1 matching over 7 bases. Losses at the gene ends were 8 bases for V and 6 bases for J; bases not matched to a gene: 4. CDR3 length equals 13 residues. CDR1 is MNHNY and CDR2 is SVGAGI in the germline V gene (reference sequence). CDR3 bases: TGTGCCAGCGCGGGACAGACTAATTCACCCCTCCACTTT. Translating gives CASAGQTNSPLHF.

This chain joins TRBV19 and TRBJ2-7, with D possibly called TRBD1 or TRBD2 (5 bases each). V was pared by 5 bases and J by 7 bases, with 12 bases between. This CDR3 has 12 residues. Germline-derived CDR1 and CDR2 are LNHDA and SQIVND (reference sequence). This chain's CDR3 is CASSAMGVEQYF. The CDR3 bases are TGTGCCAGTAGTGCCATGGGGGTTGAGCAGTACTTC.

The chain couples TRBV7-9 to TRBJ1-3, with D possibly matching TRBD1 (5 bases). CDR3 length: 14 amino acids. Germline CDR1 and CDR2: SEHNR and FQNEAQ (reference sequence). The V and J ends lost 0 bases and 2 bases respectively, with 5 bases between them. Here the CDR3 reads CASSLAGPGNTIYF. In DNA form, the CDR3 reads TGTGCCAGCAGCTTAGCGGGGCCTGGAAACACCATATATTTT.

A few counts support this clone. The chain has TRBV30 and TRBJ2-3; D is uncertain. The length of the CDR3 is 14 residues. Germline-derived CDR1 and CDR2 are GTSNPN and SVGIG (reference sequence). The V and J ends lost 3 bases and 2 bases respectively, with 12 bases between them. CDR3 sequence (DNA): TGTGCCTGGAGCAGTTTCGGGTACACAGATACGCAGTATTTT. Protein product: CAWSSFGYTDTQYF.

This clone was observed a handful of times. The chain joins TRBV11-3 to TRBJ1-2; 9 nucleotides align to TRBD1. This CDR3 region has 16 residues. V gave up 5 bases and J gave up 8 bases; unmatched junction bases: 15. Germline CDR1 and CDR2: SGHNT and YENEEA. The CDR3, as DNA: TGTGCCAGCAGCGACGGATCCGGGACAGGGAGTCTCGGCTACACCTTC. Amino acids: CASSDGSGTGSLGYTF. Based on the CDR3 plus reference TRBV11-3 and TRBJ1-2, the full variable domain is EAGVVQSPRYKIIEKKQPVAFWCNPISGHNTLYWYLQNLGQGPELLIRYENEEAVDDSQLPKDRFSAERLKGVDSTLKIQPAELGDSAVYLCASSDGSGTGSLGYTFGSGTRLTVV.

This sequence joins TRBV2 and TRBJ2-7; D unresolved. V was clipped by 7 bases and J by 3 bases, with 13 bases between them. The CDR3 runs to 13 residues. Looked up from germline, CDR1 is SNHLY and CDR2 is FYNNEI. DNA of the CDR3: TGTGCCAGCATCACCAGGCAAAGCTACGAGCAGTACTTC. Its protein is CASITRQSYEQYF.

V usage is TRBV4-3 and J usage is TRBJ2-6; D is possibly TRBD2 (6 bases). Trimming took off 0 bases at V and 4 bases at J, with 13 bases between the two ends. Germline lookup yields CDR1 LGHNA and CDR2 YSLEER. This CDR3 spans 17 amino acids. CDR3 amino acids: CASSQDYGGLGANVLTF. CDR3 DNA sequence: TGCGCCAGCAGCCAAGATTACGGGGGACTGGGGGCCAACGTCCTGACTTTC.

V usage is TRBV28 and J usage is TRBJ1-3, with 7 nucleotides matching TRBD1. V was pared by 4 bases and J by 5 bases, with 8 bases of the junction left unmatched. The CDR3 consists of 15 residues. Germline V CDR1 and CDR2: MDHEN, SYDVKM. The CDR3, as DNA: TGTGCCAGCAGTTGGGGACAGACCGTTCGAAACACCATATATTTT. This codes for CASSWGQTVRNTIYF.

This clone has just a few counts. The V gene is TRBV4-2, the J gene TRBJ1-6; perhaps TRBD1 as D (5 bases). The CDR3 is 16 amino acids. Germline V gives CDR1 LGHNA, CDR2 YNFKEQ. Trimming removed 3 bases from V and 4 bases from J, with 13 bases in between. CDR3 sequence reads: CASSQGTGFYNSPLHF. The CDR3 region has the DNA TGTGCCAGCAGCCAGGGGACCGGATTTTATAATTCACCCCTCCACTTT.

This clone was counted only a few times. This chain uses TRBV12-5 with TRBJ1-3; 7 nucleotides line up with TRBD1. The length of the CDR3 is 15 residues. V lost 5 bases, J lost 9 bases, and 13 bases stayed unmatched. Germline V gene lookup returns CDR1 LGHNT and CDR2 FRNRAP. The CDR3 DNA reads as TGTGCTAGTGGTCTCCTCTCAGGGACAGCGGGCACCATATATTTT. Its translation: CASGLLSGTAGTIYF.